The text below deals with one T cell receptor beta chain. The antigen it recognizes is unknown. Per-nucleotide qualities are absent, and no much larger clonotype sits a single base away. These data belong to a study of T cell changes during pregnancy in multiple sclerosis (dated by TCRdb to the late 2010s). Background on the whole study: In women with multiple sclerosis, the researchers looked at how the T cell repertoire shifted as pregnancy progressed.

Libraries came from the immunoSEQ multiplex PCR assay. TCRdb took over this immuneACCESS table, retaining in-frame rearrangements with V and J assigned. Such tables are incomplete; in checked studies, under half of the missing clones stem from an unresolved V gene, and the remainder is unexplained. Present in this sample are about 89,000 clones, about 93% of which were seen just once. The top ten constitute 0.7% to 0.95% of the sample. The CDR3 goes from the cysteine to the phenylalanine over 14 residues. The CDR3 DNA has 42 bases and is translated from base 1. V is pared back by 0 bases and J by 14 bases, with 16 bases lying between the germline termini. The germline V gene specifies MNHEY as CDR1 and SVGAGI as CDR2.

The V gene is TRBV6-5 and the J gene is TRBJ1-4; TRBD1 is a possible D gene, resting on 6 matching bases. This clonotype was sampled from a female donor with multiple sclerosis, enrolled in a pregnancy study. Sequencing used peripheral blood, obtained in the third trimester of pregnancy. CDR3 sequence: CASSYSEAGVDLFF. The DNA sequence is TGTGCCAGCAGTTACTCAGAGGCAGGGGTCGACCTGTTTTTT.